This entry lists 32 T cell receptor beta chains sequenced from one sample in a study of blood T cell repertoires in COVID-19. TCRdb keeps only in-frame clones here, not all; method: immunoSEQ multiplex PCR. The table has approximately 90,000 clones, about 80% seen once; the top ten hold around 50%. The sample was peripheral blood. These TCRs come from a human donor in a cohort sampled during active COVID-19.

This rearrangement joins TRBV7-8 to TRBJ2-1, with 7 bases aligning to TRBD2. The J segment lost 3 bases and the V segment lost 6 bases, leaving 5 bases of the junction unmatched. Germline lookup yields CDR1 SGHVS and CDR2 FQNEAQ. This CDR3 contains 14 residues. DNA for the CDR3: TGTGCCAGCAGTGGCGGGAGCTACTACAATGAGCAGTTCTTC. This codes for CASSGGSYYNEQFF. The whole variable domain, filled in from reference TRBV7-8 and TRBJ2-1, reads GAGVSQSPRYKVAKRGQDVALRCDPISGHVSLFWYQQALGQGPEFLTYFQNEAQLDKSGLPSDRFFAERPEGSVSTLKIQRTQQEDSAVYLCASSGGSYYNEQFFGPGTRLTVL.

The chain has TRBV28 and TRBJ2-1, with 9 bases lining up with TRBD2. Germline CDR1 MDHEN, CDR2 SYDVKM. Unmatched junction bases numbered 7, after V lost 6 bases and J lost 10 bases. This CDR3 is 13 amino acids long. This CDR3 is CASRSGTSYEQFF. The DNA of the CDR3 is TGTGCCAGCAGATCCGGGACTAGCTACGAGCAGTTCTTC.

The gene calls are TRBV5-4 and TRBJ2-7; no definite D call. The germline V and J ends were trimmed by 1 base and 2 bases, with 7 bases remaining between them. CDR1 is SGHNT and CDR2 is YYREEE in the germline V gene (reference sequence). The CDR3 is made up of 13 amino acids. CDR3 DNA: TGTGCCAGCAGCTTGCCAGGAACCTACGAGCAGTACTTC. This translates into CASSLPGTYEQYF.

V is TRBV14 and J is TRBJ2-1, with no clear D. In germline, CDR1 is SGHDN, CDR2 FVKESK. Trimming took off 1 base at V and 10 bases at J, with 11 bases between the two ends. This CDR3 has 13 residues. CDR3 sequence: CASSQGSVREQFF. The DNA for the CDR3 is TGTGCCAGCAGCCAAGGGTCTGTACGGGAGCAGTTCTTC.

The gene calls are TRBV6-5 and TRBJ2-7; tentatively, D is TRBD2 (5 bases). With 7 bases removed from V and 2 bases from J, the gap between germline ends came to 12 bases. This CDR3 spans 13 amino acids. Germline CDR1 MNHEY, CDR2 SVGAGI. The CDR3 bases are TGTGCCAGCACTGGACTGACGACCTACGAGCAGTACTTC. Amino acids: CASTGLTTYEQYF.

The CDR3 DNA follows: TGTGCCAGCAGCTTGGTCCTTTGGACAGGACGCTCTGGGGCCAACGTCCTGACTTTC. Amino acid sequence: CASSLVLWTGRSGANVLTF. The V and J genes are TRBV5-8 and TRBJ2-6; 7 bases are a match to TRBD1. The CDR3 loop spans 19 amino acids. The ends lost 0 bases at V and 0 bases at J; junction bases unmatched: 9. Germline CDR1 reads SGHTS; CDR2 reads YDEGEE. Drawing the rest from reference TRBV5-8 and TRBJ2-6, the complete variable domain is EAGVTQSPTHLIKTRGQQATLRCSPISGHTSVYWYQQALGLGLQFLLWYDEGEERNRGNFPPRFSGRQFPNYSSELNVNALELEDSALYLCASSLVLWTGRSGANVLTFGAGSRLTVL.

The chain combines TRBV5-8 with TRBJ1-1; weak D call: TRBD1 (6 bases). The V gene lost 4 bases and the J gene lost 4 bases, with 20 bases spanning the gap. There are 16 residues in the CDR3. Germline values: CDR1 SGHTS, CDR2 YDEGEE. CDR3 nucleotide sequence: TGTGCCAGCAGCGGGTTTCGGACAGAGGGTAGCACTGAAGCTTTCTTT. The encoded protein is CASSGFRTEGSTEAFF.

The genes are TRBV2 and TRBJ2-7, with D perhaps TRBD1 (6 bases). The CDR3 is 16 amino acids. With 5 bases removed from V and 1 base from J, the gap between germline ends came to 18 bases. CDR1 and CDR2 from the germline V gene are SNHLY and FYNNEI. The CDR3 sequence: CASSRGHLLLSYEQYF. The CDR3 DNA follows: TGTGCCAGCAGTAGGGGACACCTATTATTATCCTACGAGCAGTACTTC. Using reference TRBV2 and TRBJ2-7 for the parts outside the CDR3, the full variable domain is EPEVTQTPSHQVTQMGQEVILRCVPISNHLYFYWYRQILGQKVEFLVSFYNNEISEKSEIFDDQFSVERPDGSNFTLKIRSTKLEDSAMYFCASSRGHLLLSYEQYFGPGTRLTVT.

The count of this clone is one. This chain uses TRBV6-5 with TRBJ2-2, with D possibly being TRBD1 (5 bases). From germline, CDR1 is MNHEY and CDR2 SVGAGI. Trimming pared 8 bases from V and 2 bases from J, leaving 15 bases between. CDR3 size: 15 residues. CDR3 sequence: CASRPRGGNTGELFF. In nucleotides, the CDR3 is TGTGCCAGCCGTCCAAGGGGTGGAAACACCGGGGAGCTGTTTTTT.

The chain carries TRBV4-1 and TRBJ2-1, with D possibly TRBD2 on 6 matching bases. This CDR3 contains 17 residues. Trimming cost V 1 base and J 3 bases, with 16 bases left between them. The germline gives CDR1 MGHRA, CDR2 YSYEKL. CDR3 nucleotides: TGCGCCAGCAGCCAAGCGACAATCGGGAGCGGCTACAATGAGCAGTTCTTC. Translated: CASSQATIGSGYNEQFF.

Here the CDR3 reads CASSEDRFPNEKLFF. The CDR3 DNA sequence: TGTGCCAGCAGCGAGGACAGGTTCCCTAATGAAAAACTGTTTTTT. V gene TRBV2 combines with J gene TRBJ1-4; 7 bases fit TRBD1. Germline assignment: CDR1 SNHLY and CDR2 FYNNEI. This CDR3 has 15 amino acids. V was clipped by 6 bases and J by 3 bases; unmatched bases: 7.

The chain recombines TRBV28 with TRBJ1-4; 9 bases agree with TRBD1. V shed 3 bases and J 7 bases; nucleotides not matched to a gene: 6. The germline gives CDR1 MDHEN, CDR2 SYDVKM. The CDR3 spans 15 residues. This CDR3 is CASSLMGTGSEKLFF. The CDR3, as DNA: TGTGCCAGCAGTTTGATGGGGACAGGGAGTGAAAAACTGTTTTTT. The complete variable domain, with remaining parts taken from reference TRBV28 and TRBJ1-4, reads DVKVTQSSRYLVKRTGEKVFLECVQDMDHENMFWYRQDPGLGLRLIYFSYDVKMKEKGDIPEGYSVSREKKERFSLILESASTNQTSMYLCASSLMGTGSEKLFFGSGTQLSVL.

This clone was found a few times. The rearrangement links TRBV6-2 or TRBV6-3 to TRBJ1-5; no clear D. V was pared by 1 base and J by 5 bases, with 12 bases between. Per germline, CDR1 MNHEY and CDR2 SVGEGT. There are 15 residues in the CDR3. CDR3 loop: CASSYWAGLDQPQHF. The CDR3 nucleotides read TGTGCCAGCAGTTACTGGGCAGGCCTTGATCAGCCCCAGCATTTT.

This chain links TRBV27 with TRBJ1-6; 8 positions match TRBD1. Trimming at V came to 6 bases and at J to 5 bases, leaving 21 bases not matched to a gene. CDR3 length: 20 residues. Germline V gene lookup returns CDR1 MNHEY and CDR2 SMNVEV (reference sequence). The CDR3 DNA sequence: TGTGCCAGCAGCCCACTCTTTGGACAGGGTTTGGTTTCCGATAATTCACCCCTCCACTTT. Translating gives CASSPLFGQGLVSDNSPLHF.

The chain joins TRBV28 to TRBJ1-1, with D possibly matching TRBD1 (5 bases). The germline CDR1 and CDR2 sequences are MDHEN and SYDVKM. There are 12 residues in the CDR3. Trimming shortened V by 6 bases and J by 3 bases, and 8 bases separated the two germline ends. The CDR3 region has the DNA TGTGCCAGCAGGGAGACAGACACTGAAGCTTTCTTT. Translation gives CASRETDTEAFF.

The chain employs TRBV5-5 and TRBJ1-6; D might be TRBD1 (6 bases). Germline V gene sequence: CDR1 SGHKS, CDR2 YYEKEE (reference sequence). The CDR3 covers 17 residues. Deletions cut 3 bases from V and 13 bases from J, with 26 bases between. CDR3: CASSYPAETGRIWPLHF. The CDR3 DNA follows: TGTGCCAGCAGCTACCCGGCTGAGACAGGTCGCATTTGGCCCCTCCACTTT.

The chain uses TRBV28 and TRBJ2-2; TRBD1 might be the D (6 bases). CDR3 length equals 14 residues. Germline lookup yields CDR1 MDHEN and CDR2 SYDVKM. The ends were cut back, 5 bases at V and 4 bases at J, with 11 bases in the middle. The CDR3 bases are TGTGCCAGCAGTCAGGGGCGGGTCACCGGGGAGCTGTTTTTT. Translated: CASSQGRVTGELFF.

V usage is TRBV7-9 and J usage is TRBJ2-3, with D possibly TRBD2 on 5 matching bases. Trimming pared 4 bases from V and 4 bases from J, leaving 12 bases between. The CDR3 is 14 residues long. Per germline, CDR1 SEHNR and CDR2 FQNEAQ (reference sequence). The CDR3 region has the DNA TGTGCCAGCAGCTCCGGACTTGTTTCAGATACGCAGTATTTT. This codes for CASSSGLVSDTQYF. Supplemented by reference TRBV7-9 and TRBJ2-3, the full variable domain reads DTGVSQNPRHKITKRGQNVTFRCDPISEHNRLYWYRQTLGQGPEFLTYFQNEAQLEKSRLLSDRFSAERPKGSFSTLEIQRTEQGDSAMYLCASSSGLVSDTQYFGPGTRLTVL.

Note on this clone: The same CDR3 also results from other DNA sequences found in this sample. The J gene is TRBJ2-1, the V gene TRBV27, with 12 bases that match TRBD2. Germline CDR1 reads MNHEY; CDR2 reads SMNVEV (reference sequence). There are 15 residues in the CDR3. Germline trimming cut 3 bases from V and 4 bases from J; bases unmatched to any gene: 1. The DNA for the CDR3 is TGTGCCAGCAGTTTGGGGACTAGCGGGTACAATGAGCAGTTCTTC. Amino acid sequence: CASSLGTSGYNEQFF.

Only one count was recorded for this clone. V gene TRBV6-5 combines with J gene TRBJ2-1; no clear D. The CDR3 is made up of 11 amino acids. Germline V gives CDR1 MNHEY, CDR2 SVGAGI. Between the trimmed V and J ends, which lost 3 bases and 10 bases, there was a span of 7 bases. The chain's CDR3 is CASSYLKEQFF. In DNA form, the CDR3 reads TGTGCCAGCAGTTATTTAAAAGAGCAGTTCTTC.

The V call is TRBV19, the J call TRBJ2-5; D possibly corresponds to TRBD2 (5 bases). Germline CDR1 is LNHDA and CDR2 is SQIVND (reference sequence). V lost 4 bases to trimming and J lost 3 bases, with 12 bases between them. There are 14 residues in the CDR3. This chain's CDR3 is CASSTGNYKETQYF. The CDR3 DNA reads as TGTGCCAGTAGTACGGGGAATTACAAAGAGACCCAGTACTTC.

This chain connects TRBV7-2 to TRBJ1-2; 11 bases fit TRBD1. CDR1 and CDR2 from the germline V gene are SGHTA and FQGNSA. V was pared by 1 base and J by 5 bases, with 3 bases of the junction left unmatched. This CDR3 is 15 amino acids long. CDR3 sequence: CASSLDGQGAYGYTF. The CDR3 coding sequence is TGTGCCAGCAGCTTAGACGGACAGGGGGCGTATGGCTACACCTTC.

This chain links TRBV13 with TRBJ2-3, with 14 bases fitting TRBD2. CDR1 and CDR2 (germline): PRHDT, FYEKMQ (reference sequence). Germline trimming cut 2 bases from V and 4 bases from J; bases unmatched to any gene: 5. CDR3 length equals 17 residues. The CDR3 bases are TGTGCCAGCAGCTTAAAGACTAGCGGGAGGGGGCCAGATACGCAGTATTTT. It codes for CASSLKTSGRGPDTQYF.

The gene calls are TRBV7-6 and TRBJ2-3; D is unresolved. The CDR3 is 12 amino acids. V was shortened by 2 bases and J by 5 bases, with 5 bases between the two germline ends. Germline V gives CDR1 SGHVS, CDR2 FNYEAQ. The CDR3, as DNA: TGTGCCAGCAGCTTAATGAGAGATACGCAGTATTTT. Translation: CASSLMRDTQYF.

The chain uses TRBV4-2 and TRBJ1-4; D is uncertain. CDR3 length: 16 amino acids. Trimming cost V 0 bases and J 0 bases, with 8 bases left between them. CDR1 LGHNA and CDR2 YNFKEQ come from the germline V gene. In nucleotides, the CDR3 is TGTGCCAGCAGCCAAGAGCAGGATGCAACTAATGAAAAACTGTTTTTT. Translated: CASSQEQDATNEKLFF.

The table lists this clone with a few counts. V and J are TRBV7-3 and TRBJ2-7, with D possibly TRBD1 on 5 matching bases. Germline CDR1 SGHTA, CDR2 FQGTGA. Trimming removed 4 bases from V and 0 bases from J, with 10 bases in between. The CDR3 is 14 residues long. CDR3: CASSSSGYSYEQYF. As DNA, the CDR3 is TGTGCCAGCAGCTCTTCAGGGTACTCCTACGAGCAGTACTTC.

The chain joins TRBV6-2 or TRBV6-3 to TRBJ1-2; possible D gene TRBD1, 5 bases. The CDR3 is 12 amino acids. Germline V CDR1 and CDR2: MNHEY, SVGEGT. V lost 5 bases and J lost 7, with 11 bases in between. CDR3: CASSQDSRGYTF. CDR3 in DNA: TGTGCCAGCAGTCAAGACAGCCGTGGCTACACCTTC.

This clone was detected a few times. The chain combines TRBV9 with TRBJ2-7, with 12 bases fitting TRBD2. From germline, CDR1 is SGDLS and CDR2 YYNGEE. V shed 4 bases, J shed 7 bases, and the junction held 9 bases outside the gene matches. The CDR3 has 15 residues. The CDR3 DNA sequence: TGTGCCAGCAGCCCGATGACTAGCGGGAGTGATGAGCAGTACTTC. This gives the protein CASSPMTSGSDEQYF.

The CDR3 nucleotides are TGTGCCAGCAGCGTAGGAGGACTAGGGACCGGTGAGCAGTTCTTC. This encodes CASSVGGLGTGEQFF. The rearrangement links TRBV9 to TRBJ2-1, with 7 bases aligning to TRBD2. Germline V gene lookup returns CDR1 SGDLS and CDR2 YYNGEE. CDR3 length: 15 residues. V shed 0 bases, J shed 9 bases, and the junction held 9 bases outside the gene matches. Full variable domain (rest looked up from reference TRBV9 and TRBJ2-1): DSGVTQTPKHLITATGQRVTLRCSPRSGDLSVYWYQQSLDQGLQFLIQYYNGEERAKGNILERFSAQQFPDLHSELNLSSLELGDSALYFCASSVGGLGTGEQFFGPGTRLTVL.

The chain joins TRBV6-2 or TRBV6-3 to TRBJ2-5, with TRBD2 matching 8 bases. Germline lookup yields CDR1 MNHEY and CDR2 SVGEGT. With V trimmed by 4 bases and J by 2 bases, 3 bases remained unmatched. The CDR3 sequence is 14 residues long. The CDR3 loop is CASSLIAGQETQYF. DNA of the CDR3: TGTGCCAGCAGTTTAATAGCGGGACAAGAGACCCAGTACTTC.

This chain connects TRBV5-1 to TRBJ2-5, with 13 bases identical to TRBD2. The CDR3 length is 16 residues. The germline CDR1 and CDR2 sequences are SGHRS and YFSETQ. With V trimmed by 7 bases and J by 2 bases, 8 bases remained unmatched. Here the CDR3 DNA reads TGCGCCAGCTCAAAGGGACTAGCGGGGCCACAAGAGACCCAGTACTTC. It encodes CASSKGLAGPQETQYF.

The chain joins TRBV5-4 to TRBJ2-7, with D tentatively TRBD1 (7 bases). The CDR3 loop spans 13 amino acids. CDR1 is SGHNT, CDR2 YYREEE, per germline (reference sequence). V was pared by 3 bases and J by 5 bases, with 12 bases between. The CDR3 is CASSWRGRDEQYF. CDR3 DNA sequence: TGTGCCAGCAGCTGGAGGGGGCGCGACGAGCAGTACTTC.